Presented here are 10 T cell receptor beta chains from one specimen sequenced in a study of a mutant IDH1 vaccine in newly diagnosed glioma (dated by TCRdb to the early 2020s). The library relied on the immunoSEQ multiplex PCR assay. Held by TCRdb, this immuneACCESS table contains in-frame sequences only and omits some clones. Under half of the omission traces to an unresolved V gene where checked; the cause of the rest is unknown. Within this sample are around 29,000 clones, with 87% of them counted one time only. About 3.6% of the sample lies in the top ten. Their antigens are not known. This specimen's time point label, per the study, means: week 5, during vaccination. Every vaccine dose consisted of 300 ug of a 20-mer mutant IDH1 peptide in Montanide, administered subcutaneously together with topical imiquimod. The source material was peripheral blood mononuclear cells (PBMCs), sampled from a glioma patient whose treatment included an IDH1 peptide vaccine. The source is a woman aged 40 to 50 with glioma. Some clones in this sample may be carry-over from other donors' samples.

The chain combines TRBV29-1 with TRBJ1-2; D remains ambiguous. The CDR3 loop spans 12 amino acids. Trimming stripped 2 bases from V and 2 bases from J, with 6 bases between. From germline, CDR1 is SQVTM and CDR2 ANQGSEA. The CDR3 sequence: CSVELRNYGYTF. The CDR3 nucleotides are TGCAGCGTTGAACTGAGAAACTATGGCTACACCTTC.

The J gene is TRBJ1-1, the V gene TRBV27; the D gene is possibly TRBD1 (6 bases). V was trimmed by 2 bases and J by 4 bases, leaving 11 bases between them. This CDR3 is 14 amino acids long. Germline V CDR1 and CDR2: MNHEY, SMNVEV (reference sequence). The CDR3 protein is CASSLIGGPTEAFF. CDR3 bases: TGTGCCAGCAGTTTAATTGGGGGGCCCACTGAAGCTTTCTTT.

The gene calls are TRBV19 and TRBJ1-2; D is perhaps TRBD1 (5 bases). V lost 0 bases and J lost 2, with 10 bases in between. CDR1 LNHDA and CDR2 SQIVND come from the germline V gene (reference sequence). CDR3 length equals 15 residues. CDR3 bases: TGTGCCAGTAGTATAGAGGAGGGGATCAACTATGGCTACACCTTC. It specifies CASSIEEGINYGYTF.

The chain links TRBV27 to TRBJ2-3; D gene ambiguous. The CDR3 has 13 residues. Trimming cost V 2 bases and J 1 base, with 4 bases left between them. CDR1 is MNHEY, CDR2 SMNVEV, per germline (reference sequence). CDR3 residues: CASSLRRTDTQYF. The CDR3, as DNA: TGTGCCAGCAGTTTACGCCGCACAGATACGCAGTATTTT.

The V and J genes are TRBV5-6 and TRBJ2-7; weak D call: TRBD2 (6 bases). Trimming cost V 4 bases and J 2 bases, with 10 bases left between them. The germline gives CDR1 SGHDT, CDR2 YYEEEE. This CDR3 is built from 13 residues. The CDR3 loop reads CASSRPGAYEQYF. DNA for the CDR3: TGTGCCAGCAGCCGACCGGGGGCCTACGAGCAGTACTTC.

Turning to this clone: One end of the junction varies from germline; a read error may be responsible. CDR3 in DNA: TGTGCCAGCAGCGTAGAAGGGGGTTACGGGGAGCTGTTTTTT. Protein: CASSVEGGYGELFF. The chain employs TRBV11-2 and TRBJ2-2, with D perhaps TRBD1 (6 bases). The CDR3 is made up of 14 amino acids. The germline CDR1 and CDR2 sequences are SGHAT and FQNNGV.

This clone was detected a few times. The V call is TRBV4-1, the J call TRBJ2-2, with D perhaps being TRBD1 or TRBD2 (5 bases each). There are 14 residues in the CDR3. Trimming cost V 4 bases and J 10 bases, with 16 bases left between them. Looked up from germline, CDR1 is MGHRA and CDR2 is YSYEKL. CDR3 amino acids: CASSPSLGDPELFF. The DNA for the CDR3 is TGCGCCAGCAGCCCGTCCCTGGGGGACCCGGAGCTGTTTTTT.

The chain joins TRBV2 to TRBJ1-5, with D possibly being TRBD1 (5 bases). The CDR3 length is 14 residues. The germline V gene encodes CDR1 SNHLY and CDR2 FYNNEI. Trimming pared 5 bases from V and 0 bases from J, leaving 8 bases between. CDR3 DNA: TGTGCCAGCAGTCCAGGGCATAGCAATCAGCCCCAGCATTTT. It codes for CASSPGHSNQPQHF. Combining the CDR3 with reference TRBV2 and TRBJ1-5 gives the whole variable domain EPEVTQTPSHQVTQMGQEVILRCVPISNHLYFYWYRQILGQKVEFLVSFYNNEISEKSEIFDDQFSVERPDGSNFTLKIRSTKLEDSAMYFCASSPGHSNQPQHFGDGTRLSIL.

This clone turned up a few times. The chain has TRBV6-1 and TRBJ1-4, with D possibly matching TRBD1 (6 bases). Trimming took 5 bases from V and 5 from J, leaving 12 bases between them. Per germline, CDR1 MNHNS and CDR2 SASEGT. The CDR3 runs 14 residues. The CDR3 bases are TGTGCCAGCAGTCCGGGACACCAGAATGAAAAACTGTTTTTT. Protein product: CASSPGHQNEKLFF.

V usage is TRBV5-1 and J usage is TRBJ2-5; D possibly corresponds to TRBD2 (6 bases). With the DNA end fitting TRBJ2-7 better, the J assignment may be wrong. Germline CDR1 SGHRS, CDR2 YFSETQ. This CDR3 spans 13 amino acids. The CDR3 spells CASGVAATYEQYF. The CDR3 DNA reads as TGCGCCAGTGGAGTAGCGGCCACCTACGAGCAGTACTTC.